A selection of T cell receptor beta chains follows, all from one sample in a study of cytomegalovirus exposure and HLA in healthy donors. TCRdb's copy holds only in-frame clones and misses some; the assay was immunoSEQ multiplex PCR. The sample carries around 170,000 clones, roughly 85% recorded once. The sequenced sample was PBMCs. Every receptor here comes from a young man in good health and CMV-seropositive. CDR3s include the opening cysteine and the closing phenylalanine or tryptophan. Each record gives: D gene, V gene, J gene, clone size, CDR3 protein, CDR3 DNA. A D gene is named only where the DNA matches it firmly. Size is omitted from some rows. Given values are once, few, many or a class for expanded clones.

NA,TRBV30,TRBJ2-3,NA,CAWSIMDTQYF,TGTGCCTGGAGTATCATGGATACGCAGTATTTT
NA,TRBV6-5,TRBJ2-7,few,CASSGPTYEQYF,TGTGCCAGCAGTGGGCCCACCTACGAGCAGTACTTC
NA,TRBV28,TRBJ1-1,few,CASSPERDTEAFF,TGTGCCAGCAGCCCGGAGAGAGACACTGAAGCTTTCTTT
TRBD1,TRBV2,TRBJ1-4,NA,CASREGAGEKLFF,TGTGCCAGCAGGGAGGGGGCGGGAGAAAAACTGTTTTTT
NA,TRBV28,TRBJ1-5,once,CASSPIRGAQHF,TGTGCCAGCAGTCCGATCCGCGGGGCCCAGCATTTT
NA,TRBV27,TRBJ1-2,once,CATAGQGGYTF,TGTGCCACTGCTGGTCAGGGCGGCTACACCTTC
NA,TRBV28,TRBJ1-6,NA,CASSPAPAGNSPLHF,TGTGCCAGCAGTCCCGCCCCGGCGGGTAATTCACCCCTCCACTTT
TRBD1,TRBV30,TRBJ2-1,NA,CAWSAGQGSYNEQFF,TGTGCCTGGAGCGCGGGACAGGGGAGTTACAATGAGCAGTTCTTC
NA,TRBV4-1,TRBJ1-5,NA,CASSQEPGGNQPQHF,TGCGCCAGCAGCCAAGAACCCGGGGGCAATCAGCCCCAGCATTTT
NA,TRBV6-5,TRBJ2-7,NA,CASSYSEEAYEQYF,TGTGCCAGCAGTTACTCCGAGGAGGCCTACGAGCAGTACTTC
NA,TRBV11-2,TRBJ2-2,NA,CASSPGLNTGELFF,TGTGCCAGCAGCCCCGGACTGAACACCGGGGAGCTGTTTTTT
NA,TRBV11-1,TRBJ2-1,NA,CASTSHFASTNEQFF,TGTGCCAGCACCTCCCACTTCGCCTCTACCAATGAGCAGTTCTTC
TRBD1,TRBV11-2,TRBJ2-7,NA,CASSSTGGVYEQYF,TGTGCCAGCAGCTCCACAGGGGGTGTCTACGAGCAGTACTTC
NA,TRBV10-3,TRBJ1-6,few,CAISESRAGENSPLHF,TGTGCCATCAGTGAGTCGAGGGCAGGGGAGAATTCACCCCTCCACTTT
NA,TRBV5-8,TRBJ1-1,NA,CASSLRGLGTEAFF,TGTGCCAGCAGCTTGAGGGGTCTGGGTACTGAAGCTTTCTTT
NA,TRBV30,TRBJ2-2,once,CAWSVLANTGELFF,TGTGCCTGGAGTGTACTAGCGAACACCGGGGAGCTGTTTTTT
TRBD2,TRBV14,TRBJ2-2,NA,CASSPGLAGGPAANTGELFF,TGTGCCAGCAGCCCGGGACTAGCGGGAGGGCCCGCCGCGAACACCGGGGAGCTGTTTTTT
NA,TRBV28,TRBJ1-3,NA,CASSRAYSGNTIYF,TGTGCCAGCAGCAGGGCTTACTCTGGAAACACCATATATTTT